Sequencing of this T cell receptor beta chain was carried out in a study of control samples from healthy donors and cancer patients (TCRdb year 2020). CDR1 and CDR2 (LGHDT, YNNKEL) derive from the germline V gene (reference sequence). Including the terminal cysteine and phenylalanine, the CDR3 comprises 12 residues. Kept here is only the CDR3 DNA, which spans 36 bases and is read in frame from base 1. V and J lose 6 bases and 4 bases, and a span of 9 bases separates them. Notes on this clone: This clone's antigen is unknown. One base away there is no much larger clone; base qualities are not given.

The library was prepared using the immunoSEQ multiplex PCR assay. TCRdb limited this immuneACCESS table to in-frame rearrangements with V and J called. A share of clones is missing; checked studies link under half to unresolved V genes, and the rest is unexplained. The sample data list approximately 100,000 clones, and approximately 90% of these were observed just once. The ten largest clones add up to over 3% of the sample. This TCR came from a woman younger than 35 in good health. Sequences were obtained from blood. The rearrangement joined TRBV3-1 (or the pseudogene TRBV3-2) to TRBJ1-1; TRBD1 is a possible D gene, resting on 5 matching bases. The encoded CDR3 is CASRGPGTEAFF. The bases read TGTGCCAGCAGGGGACCTGGCACTGAAGCTTTCTTT.